This record looks at one T cell receptor beta chain sequence and its context. No antigen is known for it. The sample belongs to a study of blood T cells in healthy people across ages. Whole-study findings and limits: Diversity was higher, and naive CD4+ cells more numerous, in long-lived donors than in aged donors.

There are 14 residues in the CDR3. Germline-derived CDR1 and CDR2 are SGHTA and FQGNSA. Using a J-beta primer mix together with a sample-barcoded 5' primer, a second PCR was run for about 6 to 11 cycles. One entry per CDR3 protein results from TCRdb running MiXCR on the 5' RACE reads. The data contain some 900,000 distinct CDR3 sequences, 48% of them singletons. The J gene is TRBJ2-5, the V gene TRBV7-2; 9 bases are a match to TRBD2. The J call could be wrong; TRBJ2-7 is a better fit for the DNA end. The specimen was blood. This TCR derives from a man aged 25-45 years in good health. The CDR3 DNA is TGTGCCAGCAGCTTTGGCGGGGGGGCGCACGAGCAGTACTTC. Translating it yields CASSFGGGAHEQYF.